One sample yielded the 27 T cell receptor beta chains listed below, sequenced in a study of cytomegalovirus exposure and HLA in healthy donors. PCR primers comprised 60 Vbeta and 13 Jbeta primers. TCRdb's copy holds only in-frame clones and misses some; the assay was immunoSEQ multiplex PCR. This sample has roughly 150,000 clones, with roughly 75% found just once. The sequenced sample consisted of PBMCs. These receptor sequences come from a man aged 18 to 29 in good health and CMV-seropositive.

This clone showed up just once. CDR3 nucleotide sequence: TGTGCCAGCAGCCCGATGAGGACAGGGCGGAACGAGCAGTACTTC. The encoded protein is CASSPMRTGRNEQYF. The chain uses TRBV7-9 and TRBJ2-7; TRBD1 matches 8 bases. The germline gives CDR1 SEHNR, CDR2 FQNEAQ (reference sequence). The J segment lost 5 bases and the V segment lost 5 bases, leaving 11 bases of the junction unmatched. The CDR3 loop spans 15 amino acids. The variable domain in full, completed from reference TRBV7-9 and TRBJ2-7, reads DTGVSQNPRHKITKRGQNVTFRCDPISEHNRLYWYRQTLGQGPEFLTYFQNEAQLEKSRLLSDRFSAERPKGSFSTLEIQRTEQGDSAMYLCASSPMRTGRNEQYFGPGTRLTVT.

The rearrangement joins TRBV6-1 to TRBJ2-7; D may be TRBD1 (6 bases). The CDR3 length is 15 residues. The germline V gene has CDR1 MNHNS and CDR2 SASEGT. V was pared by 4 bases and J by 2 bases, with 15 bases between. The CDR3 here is CASSGLTGTPYEQYF. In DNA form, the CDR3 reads TGTGCCAGCAGTGGATTGACAGGCACCCCCTACGAGCAGTACTTC.

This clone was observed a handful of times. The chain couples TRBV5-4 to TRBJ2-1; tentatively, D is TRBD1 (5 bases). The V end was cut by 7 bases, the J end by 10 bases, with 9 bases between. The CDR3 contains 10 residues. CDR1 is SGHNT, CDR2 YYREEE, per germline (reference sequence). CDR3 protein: CASGADEQFF. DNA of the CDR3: TGTGCCAGCGGGGCAGACGAGCAGTTCTTC.

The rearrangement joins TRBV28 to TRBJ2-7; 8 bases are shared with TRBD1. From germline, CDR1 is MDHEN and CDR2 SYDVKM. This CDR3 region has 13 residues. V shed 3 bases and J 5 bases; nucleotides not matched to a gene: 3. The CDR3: CASSLQGAHEQYF. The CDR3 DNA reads TGTGCCAGCAGTTTGCAGGGGGCTCACGAGCAGTACTTC.

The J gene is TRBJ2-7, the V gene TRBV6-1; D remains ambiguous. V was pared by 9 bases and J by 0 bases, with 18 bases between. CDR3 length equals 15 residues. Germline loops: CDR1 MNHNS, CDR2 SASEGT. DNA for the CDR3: TGTGCCAGTGATGAGTCCACTACCAGCTCCTACGAGCAGTACTTC. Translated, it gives CASDESTTSSYEQYF.

The CDR3 loop is CASSFPPSGEYQETQYF. Here the CDR3 DNA reads TGTGCCAGCAGTTTCCCTCCTAGCGGAGAGTACCAAGAGACCCAGTACTTC. The chain is built from TRBV28 and TRBJ2-5; 7 bases map to TRBD2. This CDR3 is 17 amino acids long. The germline V gene encodes CDR1 MDHEN and CDR2 SYDVKM. V was clipped by 3 bases and J by 0 bases; unmatched bases: 10.

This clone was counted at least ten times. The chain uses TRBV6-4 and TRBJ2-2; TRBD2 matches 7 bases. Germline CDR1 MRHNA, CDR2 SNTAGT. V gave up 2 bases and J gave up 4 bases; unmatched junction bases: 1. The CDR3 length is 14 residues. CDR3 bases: TGTGCCAGCAGTGACGGGAGGGCCACCGGGGAGCTGTTTTTT. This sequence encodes CASSDGRATGELFF.

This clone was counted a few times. Here the CDR3 DNA reads TGTGCCAGCAGTTATGAAGGGACAGGGGTGTTTGAGCAGTTCTTC. Translating it yields CASSYEGTGVFEQFF. This chain connects TRBV6-5 to TRBJ2-1; the match to TRBD1 covers 10 bases. Germline V CDR1 and CDR2: MNHEY, SVGAGI. The length of the CDR3 is 15 residues. Losses at the gene ends were 3 bases for V and 9 bases for J; bases not matched to a gene: 8.

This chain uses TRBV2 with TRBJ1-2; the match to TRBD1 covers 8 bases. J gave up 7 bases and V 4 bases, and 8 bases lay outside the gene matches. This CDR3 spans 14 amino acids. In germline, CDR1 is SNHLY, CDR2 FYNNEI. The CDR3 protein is CASSVWTGIGGYTF. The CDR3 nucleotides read TGTGCCAGCAGTGTTTGGACAGGGATCGGTGGCTACACCTTC.

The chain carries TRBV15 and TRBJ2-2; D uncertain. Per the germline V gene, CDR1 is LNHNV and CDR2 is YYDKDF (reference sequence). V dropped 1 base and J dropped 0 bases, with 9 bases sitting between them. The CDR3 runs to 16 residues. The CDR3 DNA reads TGTGCCACCAGCAGAGCCCCAGGTTCGAACACCGGGGAGCTGTTTTTT. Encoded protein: CATSRAPGSNTGELFF.

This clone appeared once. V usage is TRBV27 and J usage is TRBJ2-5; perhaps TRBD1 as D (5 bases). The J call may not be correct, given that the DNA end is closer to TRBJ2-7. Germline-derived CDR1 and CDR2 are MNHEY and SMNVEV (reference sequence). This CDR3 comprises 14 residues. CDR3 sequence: CASSWGRSAYEQYF. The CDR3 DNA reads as TGTGCCAGCAGTTGGGGCCGCAGCGCCTACGAGCAGTACTTC.

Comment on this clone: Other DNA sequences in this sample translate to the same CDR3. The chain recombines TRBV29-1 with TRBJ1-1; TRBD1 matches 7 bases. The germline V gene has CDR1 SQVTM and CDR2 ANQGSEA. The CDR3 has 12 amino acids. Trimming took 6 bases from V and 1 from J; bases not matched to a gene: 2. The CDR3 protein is CSVRTGNTEAFF. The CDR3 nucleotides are TGCAGCGTGAGGACAGGGAACACTGAAGCTTTCTTT.

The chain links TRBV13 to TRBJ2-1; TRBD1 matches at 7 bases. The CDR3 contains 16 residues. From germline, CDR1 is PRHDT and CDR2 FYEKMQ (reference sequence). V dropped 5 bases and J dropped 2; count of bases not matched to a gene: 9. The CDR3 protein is CASSPPRDRAYNEQFF. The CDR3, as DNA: TGTGCCAGCAGCCCACCCCGGGACAGAGCCTACAATGAGCAGTTCTTC. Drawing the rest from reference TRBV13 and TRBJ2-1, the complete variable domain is AAGVIQSPRHLIKEKRETATLKCYPIPRHDTVYWYQQGPGQDPQFLISFYEKMQSDKGSIPDRFSAQQFSDYHSELNMSSLELGDSALYFCASSPPRDRAYNEQFFGPGTRLTVL.

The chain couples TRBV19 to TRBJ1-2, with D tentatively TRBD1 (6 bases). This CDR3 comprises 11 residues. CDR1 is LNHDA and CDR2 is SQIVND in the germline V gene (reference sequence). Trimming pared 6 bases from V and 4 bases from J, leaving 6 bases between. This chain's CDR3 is CASRQGYGYTF. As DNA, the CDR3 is TGTGCCAGTAGACAGGGCTATGGCTACACCTTC.

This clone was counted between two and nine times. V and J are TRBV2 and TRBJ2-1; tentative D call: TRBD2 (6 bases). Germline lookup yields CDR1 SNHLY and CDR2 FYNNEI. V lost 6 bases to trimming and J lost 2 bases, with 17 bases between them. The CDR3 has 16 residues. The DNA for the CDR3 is TGTGCCAGCAGAGAGCGGGTTAGAGAACCCTACAATGAGCAGTTCTTC. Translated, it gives CASRERVREPYNEQFF.

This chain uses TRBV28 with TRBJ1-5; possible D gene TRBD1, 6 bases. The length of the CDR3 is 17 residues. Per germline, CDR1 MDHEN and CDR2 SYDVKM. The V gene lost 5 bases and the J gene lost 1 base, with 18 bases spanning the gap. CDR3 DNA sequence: TGTGCCAGCAGTCTGCTATCGGGGGGCGCAAGCAATCAGCCCCAGCATTTT. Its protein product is CASSLLSGGASNQPQHF.

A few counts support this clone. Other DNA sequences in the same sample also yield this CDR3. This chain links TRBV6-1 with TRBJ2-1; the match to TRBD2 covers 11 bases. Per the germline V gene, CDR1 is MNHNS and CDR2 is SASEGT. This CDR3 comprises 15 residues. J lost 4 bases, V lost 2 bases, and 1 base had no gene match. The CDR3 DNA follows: TGTGCCAGCAGTGAACTAGCGGGAGGTTACAATGAGCAGTTCTTC. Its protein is CASSELAGGYNEQFF.

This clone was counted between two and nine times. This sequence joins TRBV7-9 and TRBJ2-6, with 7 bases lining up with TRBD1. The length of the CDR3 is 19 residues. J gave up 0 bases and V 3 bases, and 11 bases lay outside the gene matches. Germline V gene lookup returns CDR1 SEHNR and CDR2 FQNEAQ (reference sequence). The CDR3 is CASSFRDRDRHSGANVLTF. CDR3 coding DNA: TGTGCCAGCAGCTTTAGGGACCGGGACAGACACTCTGGGGCCAACGTCCTGACTTTC.

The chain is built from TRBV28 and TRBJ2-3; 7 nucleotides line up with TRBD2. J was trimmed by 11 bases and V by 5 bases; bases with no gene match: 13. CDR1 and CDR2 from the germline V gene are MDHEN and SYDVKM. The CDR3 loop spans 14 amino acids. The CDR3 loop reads CASSPLPQRGGQYF. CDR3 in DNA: TGTGCCAGCAGTCCCTTACCGCAGCGGGGAGGGCAGTATTTT. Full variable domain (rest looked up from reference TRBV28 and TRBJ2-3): DVKVTQSSRYLVKRTGEKVFLECVQDMDHENMFWYRQDPGLGLRLIYFSYDVKMKEKGDIPEGYSVSREKKERFSLILESASTNQTSMYLCASSPLPQRGGQYFGPGTRLTVL.

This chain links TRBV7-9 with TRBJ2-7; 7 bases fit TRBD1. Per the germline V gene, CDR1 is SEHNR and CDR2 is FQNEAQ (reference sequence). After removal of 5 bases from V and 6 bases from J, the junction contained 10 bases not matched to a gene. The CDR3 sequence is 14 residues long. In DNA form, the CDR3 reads TGTGCCAGCAGCCCCGGGGACAGCCGCCGCGAGCAGTACTTC. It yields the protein CASSPGDSRREQYF.

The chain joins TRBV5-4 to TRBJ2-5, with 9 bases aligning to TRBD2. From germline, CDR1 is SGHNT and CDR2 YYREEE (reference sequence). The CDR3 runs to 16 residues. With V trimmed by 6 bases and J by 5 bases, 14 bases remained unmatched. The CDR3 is CASTEGGREVGETQYF. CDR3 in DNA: TGTGCCAGCACCGAAGGCGGGAGGGAGGTGGGGGAGACCCAGTACTTC.

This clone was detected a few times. CDR3 loop: CASSLTGQGRGEQFF. The CDR3 nucleotides are TGTGCCAGCAGCTTAACGGGACAGGGTAGGGGTGAGCAGTTCTTC. J is TRBJ2-1 and V is TRBV7-3; TRBD1 matches 9 bases. The length of the CDR3 is 15 residues. The V and J ends lost 0 bases and 9 bases, in that order; junction bases with no gene match: 6. The V gene's germline CDR1 is SGHTA and CDR2 FQGTGA.

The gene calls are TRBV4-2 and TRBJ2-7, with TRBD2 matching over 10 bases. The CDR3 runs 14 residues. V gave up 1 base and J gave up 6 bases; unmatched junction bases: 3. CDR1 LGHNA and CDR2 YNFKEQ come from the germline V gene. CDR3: CASSQAEREGEQYF. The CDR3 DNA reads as TGTGCCAGCAGCCAAGCTGAGCGGGAGGGCGAGCAGTACTTC.

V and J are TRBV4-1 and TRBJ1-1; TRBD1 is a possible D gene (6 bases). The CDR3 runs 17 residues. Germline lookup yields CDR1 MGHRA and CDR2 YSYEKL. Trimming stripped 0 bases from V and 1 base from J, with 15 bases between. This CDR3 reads CASSQEITGTPNTEAFF. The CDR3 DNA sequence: TGCGCCAGCAGCCAAGAAATTACCGGGACACCGAACACTGAAGCTTTCTTT.

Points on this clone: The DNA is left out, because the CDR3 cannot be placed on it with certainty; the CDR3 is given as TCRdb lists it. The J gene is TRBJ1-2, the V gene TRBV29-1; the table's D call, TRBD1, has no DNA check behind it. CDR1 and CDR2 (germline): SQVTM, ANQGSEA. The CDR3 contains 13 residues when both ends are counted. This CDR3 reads CSVGTGNNYGYPF.

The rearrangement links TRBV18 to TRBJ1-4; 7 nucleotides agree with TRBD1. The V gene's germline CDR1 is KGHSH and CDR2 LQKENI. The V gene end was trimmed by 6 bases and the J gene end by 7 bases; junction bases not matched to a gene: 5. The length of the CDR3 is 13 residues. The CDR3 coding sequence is TGTGCCAGCTCGTCGGGACAGCTTGAAAAACTGTTTTTT. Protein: CASSSGQLEKLFF.

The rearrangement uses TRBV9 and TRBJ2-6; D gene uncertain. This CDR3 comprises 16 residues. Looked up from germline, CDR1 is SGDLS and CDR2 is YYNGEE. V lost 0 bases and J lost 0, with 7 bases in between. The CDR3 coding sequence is TGTGCCAGCAGCGTAGCTGGCACCTCTGGGGCCAACGTCCTGACTTTC. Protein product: CASSVAGTSGANVLTF.